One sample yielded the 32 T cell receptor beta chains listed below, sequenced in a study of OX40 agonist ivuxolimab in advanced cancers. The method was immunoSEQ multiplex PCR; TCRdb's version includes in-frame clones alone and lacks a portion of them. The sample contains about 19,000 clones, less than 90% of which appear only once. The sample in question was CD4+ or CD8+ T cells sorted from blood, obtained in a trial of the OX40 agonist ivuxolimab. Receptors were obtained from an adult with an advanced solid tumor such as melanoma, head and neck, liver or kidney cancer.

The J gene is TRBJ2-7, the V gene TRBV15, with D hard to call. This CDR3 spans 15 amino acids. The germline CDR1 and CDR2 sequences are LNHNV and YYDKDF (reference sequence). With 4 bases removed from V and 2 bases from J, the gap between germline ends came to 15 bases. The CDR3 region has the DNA TGTGCCACCAGCACATGGACGGACCCAGCCTACGAGCAGTACTTC. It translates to CATSTWTDPAYEQYF.

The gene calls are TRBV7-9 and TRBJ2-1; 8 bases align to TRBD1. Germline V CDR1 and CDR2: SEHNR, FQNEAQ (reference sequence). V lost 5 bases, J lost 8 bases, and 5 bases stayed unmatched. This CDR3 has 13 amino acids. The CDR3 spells CASSHGTGDEQFF. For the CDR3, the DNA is TGTGCCAGCAGCCATGGGACAGGCGATGAGCAGTTCTTC.

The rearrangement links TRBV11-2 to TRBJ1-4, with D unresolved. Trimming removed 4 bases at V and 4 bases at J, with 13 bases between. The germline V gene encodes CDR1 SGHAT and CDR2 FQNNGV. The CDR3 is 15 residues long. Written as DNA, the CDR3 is TGTGCCAGCAGCTCCTCTTACTCTCTTAATGAAAAACTGTTTTTT. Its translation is CASSSSYSLNEKLFF.

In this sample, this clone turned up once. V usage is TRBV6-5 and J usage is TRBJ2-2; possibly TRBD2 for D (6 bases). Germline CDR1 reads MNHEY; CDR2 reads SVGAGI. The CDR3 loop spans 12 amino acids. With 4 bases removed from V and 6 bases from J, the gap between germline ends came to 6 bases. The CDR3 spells CASSSSAGELFF. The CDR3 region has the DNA TGTGCCAGCAGTTCTAGCGCCGGGGAGCTGTTTTTT.

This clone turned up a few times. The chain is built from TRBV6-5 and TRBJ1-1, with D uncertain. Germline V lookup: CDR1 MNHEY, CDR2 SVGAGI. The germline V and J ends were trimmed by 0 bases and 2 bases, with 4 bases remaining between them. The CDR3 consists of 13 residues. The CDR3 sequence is CASSYSINTEAFF. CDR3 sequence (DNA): TGTGCCAGCAGTTACTCGATAAACACTGAAGCTTTCTTT.

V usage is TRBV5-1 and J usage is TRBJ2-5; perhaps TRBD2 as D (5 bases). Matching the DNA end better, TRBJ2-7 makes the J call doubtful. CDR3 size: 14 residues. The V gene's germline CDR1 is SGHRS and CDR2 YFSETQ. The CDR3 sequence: CASSLVAGAYEQYF. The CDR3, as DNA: TGCGCCAGCAGCTTGGTGGCGGGCGCCTACGAGCAGTACTTC.

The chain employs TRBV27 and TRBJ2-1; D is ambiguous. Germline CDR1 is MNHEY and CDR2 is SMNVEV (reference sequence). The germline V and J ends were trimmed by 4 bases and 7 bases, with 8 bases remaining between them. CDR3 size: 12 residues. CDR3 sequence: CASSSSTNEQFF. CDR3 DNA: TGTGCCAGCAGTTCGTCGACTAATGAGCAGTTCTTC.

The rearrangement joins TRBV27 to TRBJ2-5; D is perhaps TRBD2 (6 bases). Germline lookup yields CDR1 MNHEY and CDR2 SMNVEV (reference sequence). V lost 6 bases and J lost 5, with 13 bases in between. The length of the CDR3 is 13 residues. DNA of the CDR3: TGTGCCAGCAGACCCCGGGGGTACGAGACCCAGTACTTC. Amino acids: CASRPRGYETQYF.

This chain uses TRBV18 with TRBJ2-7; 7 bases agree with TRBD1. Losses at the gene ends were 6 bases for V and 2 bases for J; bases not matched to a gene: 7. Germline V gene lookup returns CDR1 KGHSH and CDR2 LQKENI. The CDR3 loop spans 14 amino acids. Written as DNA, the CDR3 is TGTGCCAGCTCCCCGACAGGGTCCCCCTACGAGCAGTACTTC. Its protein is CASSPTGSPYEQYF.

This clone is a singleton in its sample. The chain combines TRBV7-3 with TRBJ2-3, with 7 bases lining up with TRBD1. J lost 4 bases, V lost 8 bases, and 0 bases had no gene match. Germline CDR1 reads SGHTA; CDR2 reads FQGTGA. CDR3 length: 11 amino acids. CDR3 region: CASGQADTQYF. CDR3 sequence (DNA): TGTGCCAGCGGACAGGCAGATACGCAGTATTTT.

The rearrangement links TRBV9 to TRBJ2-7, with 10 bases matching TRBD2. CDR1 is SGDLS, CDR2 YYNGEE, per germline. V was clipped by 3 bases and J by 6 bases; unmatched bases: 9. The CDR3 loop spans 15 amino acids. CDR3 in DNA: TGTGCCAGCAGCGCAGGACTAGCGGAAGGAGGCGAGCAGTACTTC. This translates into CASSAGLAEGGEQYF.

CDR3 DNA: TGTGCCAGTAGTATAGGCACCCAAGAGACCCAGTACTTC. This gives the protein CASSIGTQETQYF. This sequence joins TRBV19 and TRBJ2-5; no reliable D call. This CDR3 has 13 amino acids. The germline CDR1 and CDR2 sequences are LNHDA and SQIVND (reference sequence). V dropped 1 base and J dropped 1 base, with 4 bases sitting between them. Filled out from reference TRBV19 and TRBJ2-5, the complete variable domain reads DGGITQSPKYLFRKEGQNVTLSCEQNLNHDAMYWYRQDPGQGLRLIYYSQIVNDFQKGDIAEGYSVSREKKESFPLTVTSAQKNPTAFYLCASSIGTQETQYFGPGTRLLVL.

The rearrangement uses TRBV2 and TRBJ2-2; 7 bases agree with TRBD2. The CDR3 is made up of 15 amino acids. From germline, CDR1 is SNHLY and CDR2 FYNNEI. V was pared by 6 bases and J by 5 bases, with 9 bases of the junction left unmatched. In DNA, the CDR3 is TGTGCCAGCAGAGTTACTAGCGCGGGGACCGGGGAGCTGTTTTTT. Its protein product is CASRVTSAGTGELFF.

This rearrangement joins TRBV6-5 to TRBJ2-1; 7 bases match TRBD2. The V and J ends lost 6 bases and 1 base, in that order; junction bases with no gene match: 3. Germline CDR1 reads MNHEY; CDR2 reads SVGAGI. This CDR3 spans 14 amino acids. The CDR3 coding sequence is TGTGCCAGCAGCCAGCGGGAATCCTACAATGAGCAGTTCTTC. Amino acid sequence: CASSQRESYNEQFF.

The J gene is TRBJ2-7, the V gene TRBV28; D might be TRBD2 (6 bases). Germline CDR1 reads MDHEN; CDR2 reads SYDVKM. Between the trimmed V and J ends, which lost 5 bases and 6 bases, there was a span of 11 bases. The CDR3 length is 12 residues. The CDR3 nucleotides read TGTGCCAGCAGTCGAGCCGGGGGCGAGCAGTACTTC. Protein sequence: CASSRAGGEQYF.

The CDR3 loop is CASSNKRGLVSNSPATMAKNIQYF. The CDR3 DNA reads TGTGCCAGCAGCAACAAAAGAGGACTAGTTTCCAACTCACCAGCAACAATGGCCAAAAACATTCAGTACTTC. The J gene is TRBJ2-4, the V gene TRBV21-1; the table names TRBD2, a call not compared with the DNA. TRBV21-1 is annotated as a pseudogene. The CDR3 is 24 amino acids.

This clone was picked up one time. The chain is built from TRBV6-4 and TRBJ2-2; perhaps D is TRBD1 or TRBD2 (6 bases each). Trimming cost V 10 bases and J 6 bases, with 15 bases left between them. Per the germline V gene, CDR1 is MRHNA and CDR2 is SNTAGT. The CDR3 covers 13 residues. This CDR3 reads CATSLGGSGELFF. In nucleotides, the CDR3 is TGTGCCACCTCTCTCGGGGGCTCCGGGGAGCTGTTTTTT.

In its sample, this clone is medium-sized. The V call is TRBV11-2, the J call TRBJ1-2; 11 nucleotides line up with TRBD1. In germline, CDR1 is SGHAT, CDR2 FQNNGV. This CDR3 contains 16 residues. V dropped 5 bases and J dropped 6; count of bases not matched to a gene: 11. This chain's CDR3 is CASSQAGTGGFDGYTF. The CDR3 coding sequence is TGTGCCAGCAGCCAAGCCGGGACAGGGGGTTTCGATGGCTACACCTTC.

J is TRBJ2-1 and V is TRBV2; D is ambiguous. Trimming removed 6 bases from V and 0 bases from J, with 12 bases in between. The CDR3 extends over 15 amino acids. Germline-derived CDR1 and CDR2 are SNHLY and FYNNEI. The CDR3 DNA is TGTGCCAGCAGGGCCGCACCCAGCTCCTACAATGAGCAGTTCTTC. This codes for CASRAAPSSYNEQFF. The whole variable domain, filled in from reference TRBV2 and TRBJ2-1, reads EPEVTQTPSHQVTQMGQEVILRCVPISNHLYFYWYRQILGQKVEFLVSFYNNEISEKSEIFDDQFSVERPDGSNFTLKIRSTKLEDSAMYFCASRAAPSSYNEQFFGPGTRLTVL.

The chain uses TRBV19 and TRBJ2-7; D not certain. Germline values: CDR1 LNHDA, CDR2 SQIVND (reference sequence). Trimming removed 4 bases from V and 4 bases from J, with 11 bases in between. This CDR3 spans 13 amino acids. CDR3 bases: TGTGCCAGTAGTAGTGGACGGGTATACGAGCAGTACTTC. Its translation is CASSSGRVYEQYF.

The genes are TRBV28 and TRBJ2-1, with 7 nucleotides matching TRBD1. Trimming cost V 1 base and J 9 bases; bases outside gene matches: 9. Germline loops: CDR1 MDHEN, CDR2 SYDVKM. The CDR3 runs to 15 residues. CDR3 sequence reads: CASSLFGMGQFEQFF. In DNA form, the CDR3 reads TGTGCCAGCAGTTTATTTGGTATGGGACAGTTTGAGCAGTTCTTC. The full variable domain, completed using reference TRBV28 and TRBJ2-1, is DVKVTQSSRYLVKRTGEKVFLECVQDMDHENMFWYRQDPGLGLRLIYFSYDVKMKEKGDIPEGYSVSREKKERFSLILESASTNQTSMYLCASSLFGMGQFEQFFGPGTRLTVL.

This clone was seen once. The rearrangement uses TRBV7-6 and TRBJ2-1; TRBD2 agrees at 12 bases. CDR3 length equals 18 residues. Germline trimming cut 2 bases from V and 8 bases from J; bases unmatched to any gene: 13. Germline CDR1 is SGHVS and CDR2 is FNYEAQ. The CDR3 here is CASSLSGQGRLAGDEQFF. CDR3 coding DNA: TGTGCCAGCAGCTTAAGCGGACAGGGCCGACTAGCGGGGGATGAGCAGTTCTTC.

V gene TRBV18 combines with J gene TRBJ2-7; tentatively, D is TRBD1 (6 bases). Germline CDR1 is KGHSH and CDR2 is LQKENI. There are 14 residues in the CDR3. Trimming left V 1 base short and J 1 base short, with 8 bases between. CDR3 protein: CASSPRGGSYEQYF. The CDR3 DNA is TGTGCCAGCTCACCACGAGGGGGTTCCTACGAGCAGTACTTC.

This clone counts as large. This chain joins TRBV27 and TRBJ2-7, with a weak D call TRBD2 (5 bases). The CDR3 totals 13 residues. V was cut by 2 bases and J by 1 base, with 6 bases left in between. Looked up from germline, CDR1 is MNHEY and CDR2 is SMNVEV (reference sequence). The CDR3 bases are TGTGCCAGCAGTTTAGGAGGATCCTACGAGCAGTACTTC. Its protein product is CASSLGGSYEQYF.

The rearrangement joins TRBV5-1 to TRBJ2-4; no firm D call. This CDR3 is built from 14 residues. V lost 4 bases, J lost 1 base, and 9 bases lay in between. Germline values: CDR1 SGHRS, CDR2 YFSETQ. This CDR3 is CASSIGLAKNIQYF. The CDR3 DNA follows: TGCGCCAGCAGCATAGGATTGGCCAAAAACATTCAGTACTTC.

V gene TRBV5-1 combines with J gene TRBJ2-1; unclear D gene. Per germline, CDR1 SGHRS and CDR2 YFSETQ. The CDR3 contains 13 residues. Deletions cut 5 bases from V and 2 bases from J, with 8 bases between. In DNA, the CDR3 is TGCGCCAGCAGGTGGGAAGCCTACAATGAGCAGTTCTTC. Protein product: CASRWEAYNEQFF.

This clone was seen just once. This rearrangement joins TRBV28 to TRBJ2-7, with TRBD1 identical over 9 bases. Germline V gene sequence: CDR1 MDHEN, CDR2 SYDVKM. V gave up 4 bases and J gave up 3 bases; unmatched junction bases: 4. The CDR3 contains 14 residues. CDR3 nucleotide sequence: TGTGCCAGCAGTTGGGGACAGGGCGGCTACGAGCAGTACTTC. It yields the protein CASSWGQGGYEQYF.

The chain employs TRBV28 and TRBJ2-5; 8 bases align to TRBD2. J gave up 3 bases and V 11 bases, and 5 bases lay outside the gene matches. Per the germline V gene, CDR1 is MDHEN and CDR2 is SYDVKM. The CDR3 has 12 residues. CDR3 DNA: TGTGCCTGCTCACTAGCGGAAGAGACCCAGTACTTC. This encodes CACSLAEETQYF.

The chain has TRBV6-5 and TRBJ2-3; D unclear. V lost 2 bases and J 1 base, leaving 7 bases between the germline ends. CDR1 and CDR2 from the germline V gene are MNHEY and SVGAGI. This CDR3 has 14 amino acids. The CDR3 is CASSYGAGTDTQYF. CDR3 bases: TGTGCCAGCAGTTACGGTGCGGGCACAGATACGCAGTATTTT.

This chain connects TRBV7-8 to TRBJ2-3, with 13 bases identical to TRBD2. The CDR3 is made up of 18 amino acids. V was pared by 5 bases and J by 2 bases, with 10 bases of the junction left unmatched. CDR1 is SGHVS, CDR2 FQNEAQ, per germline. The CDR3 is CASSTRLAGGSDTDTQYF. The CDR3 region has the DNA TGTGCCAGCAGCACCCGACTAGCGGGAGGCTCTGACACAGATACGCAGTATTTT.

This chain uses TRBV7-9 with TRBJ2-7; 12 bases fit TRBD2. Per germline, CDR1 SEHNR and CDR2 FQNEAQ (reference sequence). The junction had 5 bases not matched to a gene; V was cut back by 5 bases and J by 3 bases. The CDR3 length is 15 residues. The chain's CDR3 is CASSPGLAGLYEQYF. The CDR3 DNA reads TGTGCCAGCAGCCCGGGACTAGCGGGCCTCTACGAGCAGTACTTC.

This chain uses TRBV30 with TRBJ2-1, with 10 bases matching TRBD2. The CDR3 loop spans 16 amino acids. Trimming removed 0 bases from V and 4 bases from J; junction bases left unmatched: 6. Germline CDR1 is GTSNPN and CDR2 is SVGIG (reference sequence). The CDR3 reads CAWSVGTSGIYNEQFF. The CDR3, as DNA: TGTGCCTGGAGTGTGGGTACTAGCGGGATATACAATGAGCAGTTCTTC.